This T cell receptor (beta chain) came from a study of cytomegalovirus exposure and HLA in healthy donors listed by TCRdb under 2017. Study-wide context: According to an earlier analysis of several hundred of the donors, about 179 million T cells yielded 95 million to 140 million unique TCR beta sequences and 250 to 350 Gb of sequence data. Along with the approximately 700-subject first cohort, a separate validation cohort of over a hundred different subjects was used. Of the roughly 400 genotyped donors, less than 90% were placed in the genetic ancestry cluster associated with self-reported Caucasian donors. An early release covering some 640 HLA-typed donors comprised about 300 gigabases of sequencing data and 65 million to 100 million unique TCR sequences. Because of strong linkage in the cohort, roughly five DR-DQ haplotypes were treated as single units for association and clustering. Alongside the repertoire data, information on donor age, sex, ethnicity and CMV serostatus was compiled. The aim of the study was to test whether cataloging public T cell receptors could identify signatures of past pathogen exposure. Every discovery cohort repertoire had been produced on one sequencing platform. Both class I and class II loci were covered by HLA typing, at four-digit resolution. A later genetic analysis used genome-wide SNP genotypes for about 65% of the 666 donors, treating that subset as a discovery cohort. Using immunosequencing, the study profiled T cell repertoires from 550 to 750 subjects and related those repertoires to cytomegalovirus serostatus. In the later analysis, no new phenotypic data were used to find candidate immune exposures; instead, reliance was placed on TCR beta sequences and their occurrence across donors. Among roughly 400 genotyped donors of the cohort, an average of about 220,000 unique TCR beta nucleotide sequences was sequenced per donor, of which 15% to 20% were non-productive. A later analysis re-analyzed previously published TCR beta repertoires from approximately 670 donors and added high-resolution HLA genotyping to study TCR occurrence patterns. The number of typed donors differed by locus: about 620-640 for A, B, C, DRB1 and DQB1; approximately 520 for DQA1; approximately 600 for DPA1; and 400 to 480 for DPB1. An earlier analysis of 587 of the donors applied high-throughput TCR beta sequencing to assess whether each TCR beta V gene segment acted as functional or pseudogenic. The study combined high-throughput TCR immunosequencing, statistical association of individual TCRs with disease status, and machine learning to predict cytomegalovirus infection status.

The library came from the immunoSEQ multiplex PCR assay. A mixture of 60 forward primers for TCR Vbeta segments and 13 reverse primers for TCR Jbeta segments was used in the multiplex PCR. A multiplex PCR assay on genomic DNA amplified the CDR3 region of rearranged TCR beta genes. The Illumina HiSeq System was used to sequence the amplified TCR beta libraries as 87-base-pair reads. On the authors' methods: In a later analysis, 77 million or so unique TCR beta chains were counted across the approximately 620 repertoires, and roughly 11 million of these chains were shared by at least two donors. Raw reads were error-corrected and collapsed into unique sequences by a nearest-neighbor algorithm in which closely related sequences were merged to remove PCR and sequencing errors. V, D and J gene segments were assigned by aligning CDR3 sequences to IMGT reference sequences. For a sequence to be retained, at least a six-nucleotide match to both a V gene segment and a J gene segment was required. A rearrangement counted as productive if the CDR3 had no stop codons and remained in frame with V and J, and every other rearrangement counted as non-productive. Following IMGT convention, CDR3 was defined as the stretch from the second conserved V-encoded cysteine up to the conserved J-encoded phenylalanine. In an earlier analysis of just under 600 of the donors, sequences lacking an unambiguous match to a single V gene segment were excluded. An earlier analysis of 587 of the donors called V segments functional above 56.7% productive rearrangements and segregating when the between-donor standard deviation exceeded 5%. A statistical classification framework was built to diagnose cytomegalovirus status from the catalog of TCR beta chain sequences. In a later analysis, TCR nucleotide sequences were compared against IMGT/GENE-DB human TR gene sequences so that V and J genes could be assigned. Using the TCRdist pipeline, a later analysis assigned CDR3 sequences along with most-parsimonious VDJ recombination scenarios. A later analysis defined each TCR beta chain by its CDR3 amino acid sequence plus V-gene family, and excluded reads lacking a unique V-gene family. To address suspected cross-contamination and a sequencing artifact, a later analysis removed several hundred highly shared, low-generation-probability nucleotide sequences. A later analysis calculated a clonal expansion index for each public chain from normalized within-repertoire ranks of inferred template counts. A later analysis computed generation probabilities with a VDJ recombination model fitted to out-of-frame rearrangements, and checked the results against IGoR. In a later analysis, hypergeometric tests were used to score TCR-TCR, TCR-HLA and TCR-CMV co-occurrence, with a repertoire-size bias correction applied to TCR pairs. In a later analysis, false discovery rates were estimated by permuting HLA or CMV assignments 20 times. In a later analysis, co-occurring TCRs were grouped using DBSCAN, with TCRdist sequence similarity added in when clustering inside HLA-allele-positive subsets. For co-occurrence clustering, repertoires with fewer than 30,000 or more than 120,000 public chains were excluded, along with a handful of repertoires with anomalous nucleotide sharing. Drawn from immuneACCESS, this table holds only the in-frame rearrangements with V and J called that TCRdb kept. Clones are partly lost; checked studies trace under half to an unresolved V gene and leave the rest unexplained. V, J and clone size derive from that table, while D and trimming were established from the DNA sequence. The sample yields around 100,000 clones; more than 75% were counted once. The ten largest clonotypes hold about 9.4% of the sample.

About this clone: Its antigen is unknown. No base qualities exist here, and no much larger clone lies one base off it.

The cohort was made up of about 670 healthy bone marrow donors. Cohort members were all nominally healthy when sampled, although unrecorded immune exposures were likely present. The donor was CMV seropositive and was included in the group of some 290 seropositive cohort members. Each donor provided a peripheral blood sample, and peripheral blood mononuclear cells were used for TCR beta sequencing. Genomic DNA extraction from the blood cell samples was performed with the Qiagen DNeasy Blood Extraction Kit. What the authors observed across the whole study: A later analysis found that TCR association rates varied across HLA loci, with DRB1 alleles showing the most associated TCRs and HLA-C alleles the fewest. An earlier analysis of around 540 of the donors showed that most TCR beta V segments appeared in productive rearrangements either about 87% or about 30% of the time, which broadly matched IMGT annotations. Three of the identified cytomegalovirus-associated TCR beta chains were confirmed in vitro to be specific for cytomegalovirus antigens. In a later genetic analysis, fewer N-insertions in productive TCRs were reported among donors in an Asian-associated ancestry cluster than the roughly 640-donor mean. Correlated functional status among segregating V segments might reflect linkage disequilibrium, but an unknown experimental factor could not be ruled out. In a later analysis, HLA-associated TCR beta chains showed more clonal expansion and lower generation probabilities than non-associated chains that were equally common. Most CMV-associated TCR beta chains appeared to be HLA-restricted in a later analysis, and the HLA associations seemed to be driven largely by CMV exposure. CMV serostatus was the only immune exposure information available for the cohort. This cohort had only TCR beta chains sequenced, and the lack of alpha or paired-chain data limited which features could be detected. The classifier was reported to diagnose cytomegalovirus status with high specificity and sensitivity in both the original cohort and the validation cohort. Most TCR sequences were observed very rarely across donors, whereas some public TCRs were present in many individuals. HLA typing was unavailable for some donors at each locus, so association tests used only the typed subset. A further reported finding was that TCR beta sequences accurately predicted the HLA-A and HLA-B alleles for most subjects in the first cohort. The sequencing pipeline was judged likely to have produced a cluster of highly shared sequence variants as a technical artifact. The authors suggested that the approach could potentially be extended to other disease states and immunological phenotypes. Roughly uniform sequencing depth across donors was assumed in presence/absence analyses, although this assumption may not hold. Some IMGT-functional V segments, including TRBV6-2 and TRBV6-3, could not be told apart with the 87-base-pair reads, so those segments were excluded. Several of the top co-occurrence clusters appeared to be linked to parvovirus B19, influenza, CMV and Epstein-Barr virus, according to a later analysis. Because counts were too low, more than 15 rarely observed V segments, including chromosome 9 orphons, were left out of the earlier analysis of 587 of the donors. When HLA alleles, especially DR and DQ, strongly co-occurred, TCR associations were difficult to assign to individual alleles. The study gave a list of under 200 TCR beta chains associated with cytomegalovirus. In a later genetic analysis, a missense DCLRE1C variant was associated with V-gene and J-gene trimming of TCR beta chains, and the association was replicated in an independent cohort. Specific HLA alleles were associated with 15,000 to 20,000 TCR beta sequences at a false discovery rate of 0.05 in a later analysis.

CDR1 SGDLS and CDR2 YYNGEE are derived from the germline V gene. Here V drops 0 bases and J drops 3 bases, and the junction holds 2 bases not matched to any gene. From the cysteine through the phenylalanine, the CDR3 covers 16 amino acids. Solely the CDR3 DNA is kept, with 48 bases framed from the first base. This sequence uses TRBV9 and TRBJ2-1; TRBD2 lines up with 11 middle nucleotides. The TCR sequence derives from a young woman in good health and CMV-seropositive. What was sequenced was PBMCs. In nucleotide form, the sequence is TGTGCCAGCAGCGTAGAAGGACTAGCGGGCTACAATGAGCAGTTCTTC. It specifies CASSVEGLAGYNEQFF.